The 25 T cell receptor beta chains below were found in one sample sequenced in a study of blood T cell repertoires in COVID-19. Method: immunoSEQ multiplex PCR; TCRdb's copy keeps in-frame clones and lacks some. Of a few hundred thousand clones detected, 86% appear once; the ten largest clones hold over 2%. Source material: peripheral blood. These receptors all come from a woman in her 50s with acute or convalescent COVID-19.

This rearrangement joins TRBV6-2 or TRBV6-3 to TRBJ1-2, with TRBD1 matching 8 bases. This CDR3 has 16 residues. Trimming removed 6 bases from V and 4 bases from J; junction bases left unmatched: 13. Germline V lookup: CDR1 MNHEY, CDR2 SVGEGT. The CDR3 bases are TGTGCCAGCAGCCCCAGGACAGGGCTTTCTGGCTATGGCTACACCTTC. Protein sequence: CASSPRTGLSGYGYTF.

The chain uses TRBV9 and TRBJ1-6; 11 positions agree with TRBD1. The CDR3 sequence is 15 residues long. V gave up 4 bases and J gave up 8 bases; unmatched junction bases: 5. Germline lookup yields CDR1 SGDLS and CDR2 YYNGEE. The CDR3 spells CASSSWTGGDSPLHF. CDR3 bases: TGTGCCAGCAGCTCTTGGACAGGGGGCGATTCACCCCTCCACTTT.

The V gene is TRBV5-4, the J gene TRBJ2-3; D not resolved. This CDR3 has 14 residues. Trimming pared 2 bases from V and 0 bases from J, leaving 7 bases between. CDR1 is SGHNT, CDR2 YYREEE, per germline (reference sequence). The CDR3 region has the DNA TGTGCCAGCAGCTTTTTGTCTAGCACAGATACGCAGTATTTT. Protein: CASSFLSSTDTQYF.

The CDR3 region has the DNA TGTGCCAGCAGCTACAGTGAGAACTATGGCTACACCTTC. It specifies CASSYSENYGYTF. J is TRBJ1-2 and V is TRBV7-9; the D is unclear. The V gene's germline CDR1 is SEHNR and CDR2 FQNEAQ (reference sequence). Between the trimmed V and J ends, which lost 4 bases and 2 bases, there was a span of 8 bases. The CDR3 length is 13 residues.

The rearrangement links TRBV28 to TRBJ1-2; D remains unclear. CDR1 is MDHEN and CDR2 is SYDVKM in the germline V gene. Trimming took off 5 bases at V and 2 bases at J, with 21 bases between the two ends. This CDR3 has 17 amino acids. The DNA of the CDR3 is TGTGCCAGCAGTCTACCTCCTCTACAGTCTCAAAACTATGGCTACACCTTC. It yields the protein CASSLPPLQSQNYGYTF.

The chain uses TRBV12-3 or TRBV12-4 and TRBJ2-7, with D hard to call. CDR3 length equals 11 residues. V lost 5 bases, J lost 3 bases, and 5 bases lay in between. DNA of the CDR3: TGTGCCAGCAGTATCAACTACGAGCAGTACTTC. Translated: CASSINYEQYF.

This clone was seen only a few times. This chain joins TRBV7-2 and TRBJ2-5; unclear D gene. CDR3 length: 13 amino acids. Trimming took off 1 base at V and 5 bases at J, with 8 bases between the two ends. CDR1 SGHTA and CDR2 FQGNSA come from the germline V gene. The CDR3 is CASSLDSYETQYF. The CDR3 region has the DNA TGTGCCAGCAGCTTAGACAGTTACGAGACCCAGTACTTC.

For this clone: An end of the junction does not agree with germline; a read error may underlie this. The chain recombines TRBV5-4 with TRBJ2-3; TRBD1 agrees at 9 bases. The length of the CDR3 is 16 residues. CDR1 and CDR2 from the germline V gene are SGHNT and YYREEE (reference sequence). CDR3 loop: CASSSTGTGSAETQYF. CDR3 DNA sequence: TGTGCCAGCAGCTCCACCGGGACAGGGTCGGCAGAGACGCAGTATTTT. Full variable domain (rest looked up from reference TRBV5-4 and TRBJ2-3): ETGVTQSPTHLIKTRGQQVTLRCSSQSGHNTVSWYQQALGQGPQFIFQYYREEENGRGNFPPRFSGLQFPNYSSELNVNALELDDSALYLCASSSTGTGSAETQYFGPGTRLTVL.

The rearrangement uses TRBV30 and TRBJ2-4; 8 bases match TRBD1. The V gene end was trimmed by 2 bases and the J gene end by 7 bases; junction bases not matched to a gene: 1. The CDR3 totals 12 residues. CDR1 GTSNPN and CDR2 SVGIG come from the germline V gene (reference sequence). CDR3 DNA: TGTGCCTGGAGTCGACAGGGGAACATTCAGTACTTC. Protein sequence: CAWSRQGNIQYF.

The rearrangement joins TRBV10-3 to TRBJ1-5; TRBD1 aligns across 7 bases. This CDR3 is 14 amino acids long. J lost 3 bases, V lost 5 bases, and 4 bases had no gene match. The germline V gene encodes CDR1 ENHRY and CDR2 SYGVKD. The CDR3 here is CAISSTGDNQPQHF. Here the CDR3 DNA reads TGTGCCATCAGTTCAACAGGGGACAATCAGCCCCAGCATTTT.

This clone has just a few counts. V usage is TRBV30 and J usage is TRBJ1-1; D unclear. Between the trimmed V and J ends, which lost 0 bases and 5 bases, there was a span of 13 bases. The CDR3 has 14 amino acids. In germline, CDR1 is GTSNPN, CDR2 SVGIG (reference sequence). CDR3 sequence (DNA): TGTGCCTGGAGTGTACCAGGCCGGCTGACTGAAGCTTTCTTT. Residues: CAWSVPGRLTEAFF.

The J gene is TRBJ2-7, the V gene TRBV15; the D is unclear. Germline V gene lookup returns CDR1 LNHNV and CDR2 YYDKDF (reference sequence). V lost 1 base, J lost 3 bases, and 4 bases lay in between. The CDR3 runs 12 residues. The CDR3 nucleotides are TGTGCCACCAGCAGAGCGGGCTACGAGCAGTACTTC. Amino acid sequence: CATSRAGYEQYF.

This clone was recorded once. The chain uses TRBV5-1 and TRBJ2-7; 9 bases are shared with TRBD1. Germline V lookup: CDR1 SGHRS, CDR2 YFSETQ. V lost 0 bases to trimming and J lost 2 bases; unmatched junction nucleotides: 6. This CDR3 spans 16 amino acids. The CDR3 region has the DNA TGCGCCAGCAGCTTGGGAGGGACAGGGAGCACCTACGAGCAGTACTTC. It encodes CASSLGGTGSTYEQYF. Based on the CDR3 plus reference TRBV5-1 and TRBJ2-7, the full variable domain is KAGVTQTPRYLIKTRGQQVTLSCSPISGHRSVSWYQQTPGQGLQFLFEYFSETQRNKGNFPGRFSGRQFSNSRSEMNVSTLELGDSALYLCASSLGGTGSTYEQYFGPGTRLTVT.

The V and J genes are TRBV29-1 and TRBJ1-1; 7 positions match TRBD1. Unmatched junction bases numbered 8, after V lost 5 bases and J lost 5 bases. This CDR3 region has 13 residues. CDR1 SQVTM and CDR2 ANQGSEA come from the germline V gene. CDR3 sequence reads: CSVSQGDATEAFF. In DNA, the CDR3 is TGCAGCGTTTCTCAGGGGGATGCGACTGAAGCTTTCTTT.

The V and J genes are TRBV15 and TRBJ1-3, with D perhaps TRBD1 (6 bases). The germline CDR1 and CDR2 sequences are LNHNV and YYDKDF (reference sequence). The length of the CDR3 is 18 residues. V dropped 5 bases and J dropped 4 bases, with 24 bases sitting between them. CDR3 protein: CATSPLGGASLRGNTIYF. The CDR3 coding sequence is TGTGCCACCAGCCCCCTGGGGGGGGCGTCGCTAAGGGGAAACACCATATATTTT.

The chain carries TRBV24-1 and TRBJ2-2; 7 bases fit TRBD2. Trimming took 10 bases from V and 5 from J; bases not matched to a gene: 15. Germline lookup yields CDR1 KGHDR and CDR2 SFDVKD. The CDR3 totals 16 residues. This CDR3 is CATALSGRAGTGELFF. CDR3 in DNA: TGTGCCACAGCTCTGAGTGGGAGGGCCGGGACCGGGGAGCTGTTTTTT.

This sequence joins TRBV3-1 (or the pseudogene TRBV3-2) and TRBJ2-1, with D possibly being TRBD1 (6 bases). Per germline, CDR1 LGHDT and CDR2 YNNKEL (reference sequence). The V gene lost 7 bases and the J gene lost 0 bases, with 16 bases spanning the gap. The CDR3 contains 16 residues. Written as DNA, the CDR3 is TGTGCCAGCAACCTCCTCACAGGGATCTCCTACAATGAGCAGTTCTTC. It yields the protein CASNLLTGISYNEQFF.

The rearrangement joins TRBV4-3 to TRBJ1-1; D is undetermined. There are 14 residues in the CDR3. The V and J ends lost 1 base and 0 bases respectively, with 6 bases between them. The germline V gene has CDR1 LGHNA and CDR2 YSLEER. CDR3 nucleotide sequence: TGCGCCAGCAGCCAAGCTTGGCTGAACACTGAAGCTTTCTTT. Its protein is CASSQAWLNTEAFF.

The chain carries TRBV5-6 and TRBJ1-6; tentative D call: TRBD1 (6 bases). Germline loops: CDR1 SGHDT, CDR2 YYEEEE. The CDR3 spans 15 residues. The V and J ends lost 4 bases and 10 bases respectively, with 18 bases between them. Here the CDR3 DNA reads TGTGCCAGCAGCGGAACAACAGGGTGGGAGTCACCCCTCCACTTT. It codes for CASSGTTGWESPLHF. The variable domain in full, completed from reference TRBV5-6 and TRBJ1-6, reads DAGVTQSPTHLIKTRGQQVTLRCSPKSGHDTVSWYQQALGQGPQFIFQYYEEEERQRGNFPDRFSGHQFPNYSSELNVNALLLGDSALYLCASSGTTGWESPLHFGNGTRLTVT.

This rearrangement joins TRBV15 to TRBJ2-7; 8 nucleotides match TRBD2. The V segment lost 0 bases and the J segment 2 bases; nucleotides outside the gene matches: 3. Looked up from germline, CDR1 is LNHNV and CDR2 is YYDKDF (reference sequence). The CDR3 covers 15 residues. In DNA, the CDR3 is TGTGCCACCAGCAGAGACCAGCGGGGGACCTACGAGCAGTACTTC. This gives the protein CATSRDQRGTYEQYF.

This rearrangement joins TRBV21-1 to TRBJ2-7; no check of the table's D call, TRBD1, against the DNA was made. TRBV21-1 is deemed a pseudogene. This CDR3 spans 13 amino acids. As DNA, the CDR3 is TGTGCCAGGCGCCGAGACAGGAACCACGAGCAGTACTTC. This encodes CARRRDRNHEQYF.

CDR3 DNA: TGTGCCTGGAGTGTAACGTACGGGAACACTGAAGCTTTCTTT. Translated: CAWSVTYGNTEAFF. V usage is TRBV30 and J usage is TRBJ1-1; the D is unclear. V gave up 0 bases and J gave up 1 base, with 9 bases separating them. Germline V gene data show CDR1 as GTSNPN and CDR2 as SVGIG (reference sequence). The CDR3 extends over 14 amino acids.

The chain couples TRBV28 to TRBJ2-7, with D possibly matching TRBD1 (6 bases). The CDR3 extends over 13 amino acids. Germline V lookup: CDR1 MDHEN, CDR2 SYDVKM. V shed 7 bases and J shed 11 bases, with 21 bases lying between them. The CDR3 DNA follows: TGTGCCAGCACCCGGGACACCCGACCACCGAAGTACTTC. This gives the protein CASTRDTRPPKYF. The variable domain in full, completed from reference TRBV28 and TRBJ2-7, reads DVKVTQSSRYLVKRTGEKVFLECVQDMDHENMFWYRQDPGLGLRLIYFSYDVKMKEKGDIPEGYSVSREKKERFSLILESASTNQTSMYLCASTRDTRPPKYFGPGTRLTVT.

V gene TRBV4-1 combines with J gene TRBJ1-5; D uncertain. This CDR3 region has 15 residues. The ends were cut back, 4 bases at V and 6 bases at J, with 16 bases in the middle. Germline loops: CDR1 MGHRA, CDR2 YSYEKL. The CDR3 DNA reads TGCGCCAGCAGCCCCCTCGAGGGTAGGAGTCAGCCCCAGCATTTT. Its translation is CASSPLEGRSQPQHF.

The rearrangement uses TRBV7-9 and TRBJ2-1, with D possibly TRBD2 on 6 matching bases. CDR1 is SEHNR and CDR2 is FQNEAQ in the germline V gene (reference sequence). Trimming took off 3 bases at V and 10 bases at J, with 13 bases between the two ends. This CDR3 has 13 residues. CDR3 region: CASSLTRGEEQFF. The CDR3 coding sequence is TGTGCCAGCAGCTTGACTAGGGGAGAGGAGCAGTTCTTC.